Each of the 26 T cell receptor beta chains below was sequenced from the same sample in a study of graft-versus-host responses after intestinal transplantation. Their target antigens are unknown. The assay was immunoSEQ multiplex PCR, and TCRdb's table has in-frame clones only and misses some. The table has over 100,000 clones, around 94% seen once. This specimen consisted of unstimulated CD4+ T cells sorted from spleen or lymph node cells, obtained before transplant. These receptors were taken from a human donor who was the organ donor for an intestinal transplant.

This clone is a singleton in its sample. The gene calls are TRBV14 and TRBJ2-1; 7 nucleotides agree with TRBD2. Per germline, CDR1 SGHDN and CDR2 FVKESK. This CDR3 contains 13 residues. V shed 6 bases and J 7 bases; nucleotides not matched to a gene: 6. CDR3 amino acids: CASSLTSRNEQFF. CDR3 DNA: TGTGCCAGCAGTCTGACTAGCCGTAATGAGCAGTTCTTC.

This chain links TRBV7-2 with TRBJ1-2; maybe TRBD1 (5 bases). V shed 0 bases and J shed 8 bases, with 13 bases lying between them. The CDR3 spans 14 residues. Germline V gives CDR1 SGHTA, CDR2 FQGNSA. CDR3 sequence (DNA): TGTGCCAGCAGCTTAGCGGGGGTCCCCCAAGGCTACACCTTC. This gives the protein CASSLAGVPQGYTF.

The chain couples TRBV25-1 to TRBJ2-1; the D gene is possibly TRBD1 (6 bases). Germline-derived CDR1 and CDR2 are MGHDK and SYGVNS. The length of the CDR3 is 14 residues. The V end lost 4 bases, the J end lost 6 bases, and 13 bases lay between the germline ends. CDR3 loop: CASSAAGAFNEQFF. As DNA, the CDR3 is TGTGCCAGCAGTGCTGCAGGGGCGTTCAATGAGCAGTTCTTC.

The V gene is TRBV6-1, the J gene TRBJ2-7, with TRBD2 matching over 13 bases. CDR3 length equals 14 residues. Trimming took 8 bases from V and 3 from J; bases not matched to a gene: 4. Germline CDR1 and CDR2: MNHNS and SASEGT. This CDR3 is CASGGLAGLYEQYF. The CDR3 DNA sequence: TGTGCCAGCGGGGGACTAGCGGGGCTCTACGAGCAGTACTTC.

The chain combines TRBV7-8 with TRBJ2-7; the match to TRBD2 covers 11 bases. The V segment lost 3 bases and the J segment 3 bases; nucleotides outside the gene matches: 10. Per germline, CDR1 SGHVS and CDR2 FQNEAQ. This CDR3 has 17 residues. CDR3 region: CASSFRTSGSWRYEQYF. The CDR3 DNA reads as TGTGCCAGCAGCTTCCGTACTAGCGGGAGTTGGCGCTACGAGCAGTACTTC.

J is TRBJ2-1 and V is TRBV2; 7 positions match TRBD1. V lost 3 bases, J lost 3 bases, and 2 bases stayed unmatched. The CDR3 is made up of 14 amino acids. Germline V lookup: CDR1 SNHLY, CDR2 FYNNEI. DNA for the CDR3: TGTGCCAGCAGTGACCGACAGGGCTACAATGAGCAGTTCTTC. Amino acid sequence: CASSDRQGYNEQFF.

This clone showed up just once. This rearrangement joins TRBV5-1 to TRBJ2-3, with a weak D call TRBD2 (5 bases). The V gene's germline CDR1 is SGHRS and CDR2 YFSETQ. The CDR3 is 16 residues long. Trimming took 3 bases from V and 2 from J, leaving 16 bases between them. Here the CDR3 DNA reads TGCGCCAGCAGCTGGAGGCTCAGCAGCCTCACAGATACGCAGTATTTT. As protein: CASSWRLSSLTDTQYF.

The chain has TRBV5-4 and TRBJ1-1; D gene uncertain. V was trimmed by 0 bases and J by 10 bases, leaving 13 bases between them. In germline, CDR1 is SGHNT, CDR2 YYREEE (reference sequence). This CDR3 has 13 amino acids. The CDR3 sequence: CASSLGLGSLAFF. CDR3 nucleotide sequence: TGTGCCAGCAGCTTGGGACTAGGGTCTCTAGCTTTCTTT.

The chain recombines TRBV4-2 with TRBJ2-4, with D perhaps TRBD1 (6 bases). Germline values: CDR1 LGHNA, CDR2 YNFKEQ. Trimming left V 1 base short and J 0 bases short, with 10 bases between. The CDR3 is 16 amino acids. CDR3 sequence reads: CASSQAGQLAKNIQYF. In nucleotides, the CDR3 is TGTGCCAGCAGCCAAGCAGGACAGCTAGCCAAAAACATTCAGTACTTC.

J is TRBJ2-7 and V is TRBV11-2; D is perhaps TRBD2 (5 bases). V lost 0 bases to trimming and J lost 8 bases, with 14 bases between them. The CDR3 is 14 residues long. The germline V gene has CDR1 SGHAT and CDR2 FQNNGV. CDR3 amino acids: CASSLEASLAKQYF. CDR3 in DNA: TGTGCCAGCAGCTTAGAAGCTAGCTTGGCGAAGCAGTACTTC.

This chain joins TRBV7-9 and TRBJ1-3; no clear D. V was shortened by 2 bases and J by 3 bases, with 8 bases between the two germline ends. Germline-derived CDR1 and CDR2 are SEHNR and FQNEAQ (reference sequence). This CDR3 comprises 14 residues. The CDR3 loop is CASSLNTVGNTIYF. CDR3 sequence (DNA): TGTGCCAGCAGCTTAAACACTGTTGGAAACACCATATATTTT.

The V gene is TRBV25-1, the J gene TRBJ2-1, with TRBD2 identical over 7 bases. After removal of 4 bases from V and 9 bases from J, the junction contained 12 bases not matched to a gene. Germline CDR1 is MGHDK and CDR2 is SYGVNS. The CDR3 spans 15 residues. The CDR3 DNA reads as TGTGCCAGCAGTGGGAGGGCGGGAGCCTCCGGTGAGCAGTTCTTC. Encoded protein: CASSGRAGASGEQFF.

J is TRBJ2-2 and V is TRBV5-4, with unresolved D. Germline V lookup: CDR1 SGHNT, CDR2 YYREEE (reference sequence). Trimming cost V 0 bases and J 2 bases, with 11 bases left between them. The CDR3 runs 16 residues. CDR3 in amino acids: CASSLDGGDNTGELFF. DNA of the CDR3: TGTGCCAGCAGCTTGGATGGCGGAGACAACACCGGGGAGCTGTTTTTT.

The V gene is TRBV4-1, the J gene TRBJ2-3; 13 bases map to TRBD2. There are 16 residues in the CDR3. Germline V lookup: CDR1 MGHRA, CDR2 YSYEKL. V trimming: 5 bases; J trimming: 3 bases; junction bases outside the gene matches: 5. The CDR3 sequence: CASSSGTSGITDTQYF. The CDR3 nucleotides read TGCGCCAGCAGCTCGGGGACTAGCGGGATAACAGATACGCAGTATTTT.

J is TRBJ1-2 and V is TRBV9; D ambiguous. The length of the CDR3 is 14 residues. Germline lookup yields CDR1 SGDLS and CDR2 YYNGEE. V was cut by 7 bases and J by 0 bases, with 13 bases left in between. The CDR3 DNA sequence: TGTGCCAGCCGGCGGGCAGACACTAACTATGGCTACACCTTC. It translates to CASRRADTNYGYTF.

This clone is a singleton in its sample. The chain links TRBV7-2 to TRBJ2-1; D is perhaps TRBD1 or TRBD2 (5 bases each). Germline values: CDR1 SGHTA, CDR2 FQGNSA. V was clipped by 2 bases and J by 12 bases, with 14 bases between them. This CDR3 has 13 amino acids. For the CDR3, the DNA is TGTGCCAGCAGCTTACCGGGACCCTGGTGGCAGTTCTTC. Residues: CASSLPGPWWQFF.

V gene TRBV14 combines with J gene TRBJ2-3; 10 positions agree with TRBD2. The CDR3 runs to 15 residues. V lost 5 bases, J lost 1 base, and 3 bases stayed unmatched. CDR1 SGHDN and CDR2 FVKESK come from the germline V gene. CDR3 DNA sequence: TGTGCCAGCAGCACTCTAGCGGGAGGCACAGATACGCAGTATTTT. Translated, it gives CASSTLAGGTDTQYF.

This rearrangement joins TRBV28 to TRBJ2-7; 11 bases match TRBD2. The CDR3 totals 15 residues. With V trimmed by 7 bases and J by 3 bases, 8 bases remained unmatched. In germline, CDR1 is MDHEN, CDR2 SYDVKM. CDR3 DNA sequence: TGTGCCAGCAAGGCCGCTAGCGGGAGGATCTACGAGCAGTACTTC. Translation gives CASKAASGRIYEQYF.

This clone occurred once. The rearrangement uses TRBV2 and TRBJ2-7; 10 bases match TRBD2. The trim removed 3 bases at V and 3 bases at J, leaving 5 bases unmatched. CDR1 is SNHLY and CDR2 is FYNNEI in the germline V gene. This CDR3 comprises 15 residues. CDR3 nucleotides: TGTGCCAGCAGTGATCAGACTAGCGGGTTCTACGAGCAGTACTTC. Protein product: CASSDQTSGFYEQYF.

This chain joins TRBV12-5 and TRBJ2-5; TRBD1 matches at 8 bases. CDR1 and CDR2 from the germline V gene are LGHNT and FRNRAP. After removal of 6 bases from V and 3 bases from J, the junction contained 12 bases not matched to a gene. The CDR3 has 16 amino acids. This chain's CDR3 is CASGTGQGTLKETQYF. The DNA of the CDR3 is TGTGCTAGTGGAACAGGACAGGGAACATTGAAAGAGACCCAGTACTTC.

V and J are TRBV5-4 and TRBJ2-1; 8 nucleotides align to TRBD2. This CDR3 has 12 residues. CDR1 and CDR2 (germline): SGHNT, YYREEE (reference sequence). Trimming removed 2 bases from V and 8 bases from J; junction bases left unmatched: 0. The CDR3 region has the DNA TGTGCCAGCAGCTTAGCGGGAGATGAGCAGTTCTTC. Translation gives CASSLAGDEQFF.

This CDR3 is CASSHVAGGHNEQFF. The DNA of the CDR3 is TGTGCCAGCAGCCACGTAGCGGGAGGTCACAATGAGCAGTTCTTC. The chain recombines TRBV4-2 with TRBJ2-1, with 10 bases aligning to TRBD2. After removal of 3 bases from V and 5 bases from J, the junction contained 4 bases not matched to a gene. The CDR3 has 15 amino acids. Germline loops: CDR1 LGHNA, CDR2 YNFKEQ.

The table lists this clone with a count of one. This chain uses TRBV28 with TRBJ2-3; 9 nucleotides line up with TRBD2. Germline values: CDR1 MDHEN, CDR2 SYDVKM. V lost 3 bases, J lost 0 bases, and 16 bases stayed unmatched. The CDR3 runs 20 residues. Here the CDR3 DNA reads TGTGCCAGCAGTTTCCTTTCTTCCGGGACTAGCTTTCGTAGCACAGATACGCAGTATTTT. Amino acids: CASSFLSSGTSFRSTDTQYF.

J is TRBJ1-2 and V is TRBV6-5, with D possibly matching TRBD1 (5 bases). Germline V CDR1 and CDR2: MNHEY, SVGAGI. The CDR3 totals 13 residues. The V end was cut by 10 bases, the J end by 0 bases, with 12 bases between. The CDR3 here is CATQTGPNYGYTF. The CDR3 coding sequence is TGTGCCACCCAGACGGGACCTAACTATGGCTACACCTTC.

The chain carries TRBV20-1 and TRBJ2-7; possibly TRBD2 for D (7 bases). The V gene's germline CDR1 is DFQATT and CDR2 SNEGSKA (reference sequence). V gave up 3 bases and J gave up 7 bases, with 10 bases separating them. The CDR3 extends over 11 amino acids. CDR3 residues: CSARGGREQYF. CDR3 bases: TGCAGTGCTAGGGGGGGGCGGGAGCAGTACTTC.

The chain has TRBV6-1 and TRBJ1-5; no definite D call. Germline V CDR1 and CDR2: MNHNS, SASEGT. CDR3 length: 13 amino acids. The V and J ends lost 5 bases and 0 bases respectively, with 5 bases between them. The CDR3 is CASSRDSNQPQHF. CDR3 sequence (DNA): TGTGCCAGCAGTCGCGATAGCAATCAGCCCCAGCATTTT.